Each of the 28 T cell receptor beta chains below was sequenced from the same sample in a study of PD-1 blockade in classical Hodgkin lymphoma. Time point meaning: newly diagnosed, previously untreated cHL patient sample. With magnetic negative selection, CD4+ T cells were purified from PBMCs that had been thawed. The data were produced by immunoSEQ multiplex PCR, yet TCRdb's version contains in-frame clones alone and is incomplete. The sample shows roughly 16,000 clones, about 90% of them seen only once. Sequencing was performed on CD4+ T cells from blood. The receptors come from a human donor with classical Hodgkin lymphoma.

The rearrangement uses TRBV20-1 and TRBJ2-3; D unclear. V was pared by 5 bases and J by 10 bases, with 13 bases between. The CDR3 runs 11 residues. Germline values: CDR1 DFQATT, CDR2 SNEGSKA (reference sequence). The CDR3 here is CSALSRMSQYF. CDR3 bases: TGCAGTGCTCTGAGCCGGATGTCGCAGTATTTT.

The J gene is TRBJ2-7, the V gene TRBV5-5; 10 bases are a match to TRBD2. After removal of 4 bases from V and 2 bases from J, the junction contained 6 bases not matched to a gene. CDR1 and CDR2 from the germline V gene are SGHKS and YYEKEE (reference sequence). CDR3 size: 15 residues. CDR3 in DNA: TGTGCCAGCAGCCCCCGGACTAGCGGCCCCTACGAGCAGTACTTC. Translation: CASSPRTSGPYEQYF.

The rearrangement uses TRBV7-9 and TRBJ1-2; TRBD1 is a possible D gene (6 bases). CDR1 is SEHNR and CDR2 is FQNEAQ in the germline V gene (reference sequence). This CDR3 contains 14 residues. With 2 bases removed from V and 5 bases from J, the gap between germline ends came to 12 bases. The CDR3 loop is CASSLSGTNYGYTF. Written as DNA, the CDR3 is TGTGCCAGCAGCTTATCTGGGACAAATTATGGCTACACCTTC.

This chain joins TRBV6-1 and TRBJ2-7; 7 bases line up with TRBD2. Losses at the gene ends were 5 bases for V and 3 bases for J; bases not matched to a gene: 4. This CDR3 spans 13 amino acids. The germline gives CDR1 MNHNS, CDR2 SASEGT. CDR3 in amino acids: CASSRGSVYEQYF. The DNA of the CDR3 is TGTGCCAGCAGTCGCGGGAGCGTCTACGAGCAGTACTTC.

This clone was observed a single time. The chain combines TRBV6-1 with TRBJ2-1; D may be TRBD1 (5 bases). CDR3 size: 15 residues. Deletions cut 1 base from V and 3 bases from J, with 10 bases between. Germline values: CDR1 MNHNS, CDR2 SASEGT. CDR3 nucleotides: TGTGCCAGCAGTGAAGGGGGCAGTCACTACAATGAGCAGTTCTTC. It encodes CASSEGGSHYNEQFF.

CDR3 nucleotide sequence: TGTGCCAGTAGTTGGCAGGGGGCTGACGAGCAGTACTTC. This codes for CASSWQGADEQYF. This rearrangement joins TRBV19 to TRBJ2-7; 8 bases align to TRBD1. V gave up 5 bases and J gave up 5 bases; unmatched junction bases: 5. Germline loops: CDR1 LNHDA, CDR2 SQIVND (reference sequence). The CDR3 totals 13 residues.

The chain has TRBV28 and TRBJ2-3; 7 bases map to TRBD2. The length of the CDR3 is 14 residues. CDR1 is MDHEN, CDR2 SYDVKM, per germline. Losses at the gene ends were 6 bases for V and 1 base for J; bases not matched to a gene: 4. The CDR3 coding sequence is TGTGCCAGCAGGCGCGGGAGCGGCACAGATACGCAGTATTTT. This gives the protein CASRRGSGTDTQYF.

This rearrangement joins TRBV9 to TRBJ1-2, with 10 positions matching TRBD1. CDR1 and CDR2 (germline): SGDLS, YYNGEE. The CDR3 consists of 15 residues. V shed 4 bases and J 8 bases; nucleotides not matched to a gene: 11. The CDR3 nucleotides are TGTGCCAGCAGCCCCTACCTCGGACAGGGGGAAGGCTACACCTTC. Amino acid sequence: CASSPYLGQGEGYTF.

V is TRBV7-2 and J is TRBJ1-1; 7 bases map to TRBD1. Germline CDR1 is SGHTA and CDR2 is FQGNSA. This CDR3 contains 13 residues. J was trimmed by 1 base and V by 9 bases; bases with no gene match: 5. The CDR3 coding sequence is TGTGCCAGTGGGACAGCCTCGAACACTGAAGCTTTCTTT. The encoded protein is CASGTASNTEAFF.

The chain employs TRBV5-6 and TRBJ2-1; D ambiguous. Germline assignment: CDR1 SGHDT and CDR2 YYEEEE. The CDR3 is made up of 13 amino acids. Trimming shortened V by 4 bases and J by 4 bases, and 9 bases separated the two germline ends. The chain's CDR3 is CASSPRQYNEQFF. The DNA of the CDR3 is TGTGCCAGCAGCCCAAGACAATACAATGAGCAGTTCTTC. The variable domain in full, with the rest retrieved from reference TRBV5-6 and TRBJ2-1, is DAGVTQSPTHLIKTRGQQVTLRCSPKSGHDTVSWYQQALGQGPQFIFQYYEEEERQRGNFPDRFSGHQFPNYSSELNVNALLLGDSALYLCASSPRQYNEQFFGPGTRLTVL.

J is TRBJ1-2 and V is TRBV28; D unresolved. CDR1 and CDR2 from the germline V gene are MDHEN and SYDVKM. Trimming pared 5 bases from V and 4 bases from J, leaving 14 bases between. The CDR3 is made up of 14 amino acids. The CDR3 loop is CASSPPGFLYGYTF. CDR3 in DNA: TGTGCCAGCAGTCCCCCAGGTTTCCTCTATGGCTACACCTTC.

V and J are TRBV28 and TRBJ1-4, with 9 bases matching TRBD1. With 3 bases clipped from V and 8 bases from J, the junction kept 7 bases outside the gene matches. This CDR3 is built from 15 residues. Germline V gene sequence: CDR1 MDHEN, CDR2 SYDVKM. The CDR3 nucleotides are TGTGCCAGCAGTTTGGTGACAGGGGGAGCGGAAAAACTGTTTTTT. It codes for CASSLVTGGAEKLFF.

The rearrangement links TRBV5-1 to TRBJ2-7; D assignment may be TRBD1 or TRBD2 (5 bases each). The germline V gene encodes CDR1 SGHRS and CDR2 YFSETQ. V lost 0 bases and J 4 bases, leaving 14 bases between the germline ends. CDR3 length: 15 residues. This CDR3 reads CASSLAGTLAYEQYF. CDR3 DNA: TGCGCCAGCAGCTTGGCGGGGACCCTGGCTTACGAGCAGTACTTC.

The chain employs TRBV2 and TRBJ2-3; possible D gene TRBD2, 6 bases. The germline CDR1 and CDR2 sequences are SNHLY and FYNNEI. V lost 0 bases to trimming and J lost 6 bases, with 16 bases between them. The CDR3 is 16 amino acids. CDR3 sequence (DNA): TGTGCCAGCAGTGAAGCGTCCGGGGGTGGGATGGATACGCAGTATTTT. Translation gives CASSEASGGGMDTQYF.

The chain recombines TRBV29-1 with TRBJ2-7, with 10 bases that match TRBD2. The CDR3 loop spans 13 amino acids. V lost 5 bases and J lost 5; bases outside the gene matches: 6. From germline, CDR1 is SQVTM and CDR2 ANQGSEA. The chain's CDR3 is CSVFGLAVHEQYF. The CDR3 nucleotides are TGCAGCGTTTTCGGACTAGCGGTCCACGAGCAGTACTTC.

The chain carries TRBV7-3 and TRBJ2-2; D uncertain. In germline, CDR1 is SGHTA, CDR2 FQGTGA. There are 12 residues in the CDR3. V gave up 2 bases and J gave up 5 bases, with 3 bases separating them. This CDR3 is CASSLSTGELFF. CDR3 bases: TGTGCCAGCAGCTTATCGACCGGGGAGCTGTTTTTT. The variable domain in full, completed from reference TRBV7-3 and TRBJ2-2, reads GAGVSQTPSNKVTEKGKYVELRCDPISGHTALYWYRQSLGQGPEFLIYFQGTGAADDSGLPNDRFFAVRPEGSVSTLKIQRTERGDSAVYLCASSLSTGELFFGEGSRLTVL.

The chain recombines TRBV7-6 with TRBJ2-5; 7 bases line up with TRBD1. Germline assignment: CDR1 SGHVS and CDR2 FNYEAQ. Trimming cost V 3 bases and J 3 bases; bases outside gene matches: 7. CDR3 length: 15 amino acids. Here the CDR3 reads CASSFRGSPEETQYF. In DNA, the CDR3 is TGTGCCAGCAGCTTCAGGGGGAGCCCGGAAGAGACCCAGTACTTC.

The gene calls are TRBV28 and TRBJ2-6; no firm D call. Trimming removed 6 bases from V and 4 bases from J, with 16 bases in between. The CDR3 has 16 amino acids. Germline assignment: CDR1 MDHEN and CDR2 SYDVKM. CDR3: CASSAWGSAGANVLTF. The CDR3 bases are TGTGCCAGCAGCGCATGGGGATCGGCCGGGGCCAACGTCCTGACTTTC.

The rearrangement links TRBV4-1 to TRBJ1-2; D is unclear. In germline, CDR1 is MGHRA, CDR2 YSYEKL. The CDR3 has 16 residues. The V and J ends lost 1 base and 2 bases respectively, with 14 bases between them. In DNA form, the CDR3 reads TGCGCCAGCAGCCAAGTCCCGAGACAACGAAACTATGGCTACACCTTC. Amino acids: CASSQVPRQRNYGYTF.

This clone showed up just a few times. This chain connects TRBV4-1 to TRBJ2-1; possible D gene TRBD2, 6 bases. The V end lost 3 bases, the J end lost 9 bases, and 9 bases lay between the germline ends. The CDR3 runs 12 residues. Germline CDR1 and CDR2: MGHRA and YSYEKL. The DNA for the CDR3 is TGCGCCAGCAGCCATATGACTAGTGAGCAGTTCTTC. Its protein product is CASSHMTSEQFF.

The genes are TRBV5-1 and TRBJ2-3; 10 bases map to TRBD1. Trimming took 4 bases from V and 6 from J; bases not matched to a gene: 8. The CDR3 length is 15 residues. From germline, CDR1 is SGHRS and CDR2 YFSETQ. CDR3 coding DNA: TGCGCCAGCAGCGTTACCGGGACAGGGGACGATACGCAGTATTTT. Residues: CASSVTGTGDDTQYF.

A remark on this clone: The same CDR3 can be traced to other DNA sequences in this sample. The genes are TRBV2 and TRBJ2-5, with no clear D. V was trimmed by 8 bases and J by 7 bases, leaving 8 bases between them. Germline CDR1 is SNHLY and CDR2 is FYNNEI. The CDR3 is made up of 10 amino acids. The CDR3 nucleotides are TGTGCCAGCCGCTTGTGGACCCAGTACTTC. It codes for CASRLWTQYF.

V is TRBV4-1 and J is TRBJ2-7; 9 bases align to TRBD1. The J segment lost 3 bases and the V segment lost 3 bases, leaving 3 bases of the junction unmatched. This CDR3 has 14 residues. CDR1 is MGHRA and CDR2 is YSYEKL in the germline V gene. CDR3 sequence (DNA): TGCGCCAGCAGCCAGGGACAGGGAATCTACGAGCAGTACTTC. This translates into CASSQGQGIYEQYF.

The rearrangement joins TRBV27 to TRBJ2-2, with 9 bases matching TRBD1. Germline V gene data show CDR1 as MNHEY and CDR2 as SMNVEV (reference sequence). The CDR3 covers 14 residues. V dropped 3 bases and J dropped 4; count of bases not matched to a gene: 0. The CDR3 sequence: CASSLDRGTGELFF. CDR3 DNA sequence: TGTGCCAGCAGTTTGGACAGGGGCACCGGGGAGCTGTTTTTT.

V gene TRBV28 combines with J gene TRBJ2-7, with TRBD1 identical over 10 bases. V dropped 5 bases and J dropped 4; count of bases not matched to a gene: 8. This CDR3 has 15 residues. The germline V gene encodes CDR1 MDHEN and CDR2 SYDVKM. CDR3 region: CASSTPGQGRYEQYF. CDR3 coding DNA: TGTGCCAGCAGTACACCGGGACAGGGGAGATACGAGCAGTACTTC.

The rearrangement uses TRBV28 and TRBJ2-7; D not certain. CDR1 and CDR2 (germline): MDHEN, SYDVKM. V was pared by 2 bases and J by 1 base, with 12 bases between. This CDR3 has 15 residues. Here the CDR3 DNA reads TGTGCCAGCAGTTTACTTAAGGGCTCGTCCTACGAGCAGTACTTC. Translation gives CASSLLKGSSYEQYF. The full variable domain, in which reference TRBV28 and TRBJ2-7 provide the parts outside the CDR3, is DVKVTQSSRYLVKRTGEKVFLECVQDMDHENMFWYRQDPGLGLRLIYFSYDVKMKEKGDIPEGYSVSREKKERFSLILESASTNQTSMYLCASSLLKGSSYEQYFGPGTRLTVT.

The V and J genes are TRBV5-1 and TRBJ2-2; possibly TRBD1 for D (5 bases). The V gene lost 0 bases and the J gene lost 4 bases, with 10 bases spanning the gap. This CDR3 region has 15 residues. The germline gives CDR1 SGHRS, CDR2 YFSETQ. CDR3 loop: CASSLAQGSTGELFF. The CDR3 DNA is TGCGCCAGCAGCTTGGCCCAGGGTAGCACCGGGGAGCTGTTTTTT. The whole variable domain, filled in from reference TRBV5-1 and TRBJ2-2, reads KAGVTQTPRYLIKTRGQQVTLSCSPISGHRSVSWYQQTPGQGLQFLFEYFSETQRNKGNFPGRFSGRQFSNSRSEMNVSTLELGDSALYLCASSLAQGSTGELFFGEGSRLTVL.

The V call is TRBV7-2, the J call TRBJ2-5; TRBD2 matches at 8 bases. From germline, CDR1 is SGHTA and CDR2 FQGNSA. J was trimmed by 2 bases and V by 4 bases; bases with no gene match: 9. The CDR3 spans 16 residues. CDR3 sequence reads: CASSSGVGRVQETQYF. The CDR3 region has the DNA TGTGCCAGCAGCTCCGGGGTCGGGAGGGTTCAAGAGACCCAGTACTTC. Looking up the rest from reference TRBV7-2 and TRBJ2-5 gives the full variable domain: GAGVSQSPSNKVTEKGKDVELRCDPISGHTALYWYRQSLGQGLEFLIYFQGNSAPDKSGLPSDRFSAERTGGSVSTLTIQRTQQEDSAVYLCASSSGVGRVQETQYFGPGTRLLVL.